These T cell receptor beta chains were read from a single sample in a study of blood T cell repertoires in COVID-19. TCRdb's table, derived via immunoSEQ multiplex PCR, lists solely in-frame clones and lacks some. The sample records over 200,000 clones, around 89% being singletons. Sequencing was done on a sample of PBMCs or T cells enriched from blood (not recorded which). All receptors come from a man between 40 and 49 years old who had recovered from COVID-19. CDR3s include the opening cysteine and the closing phenylalanine or tryptophan. The D gene is left open where the match is weak. Clone sizes are given selectively: once, few, many, or a class where the clone is expanded.

-	TRBV18	TRBD2	TRBJ2-7	CASSTSGLAGAREQYF	TGTGCCAGCTCAACTTCGGGACTAGCGGGAGCGCGGGAGCAGTACTTC
-	TRBV6-4	-	TRBJ1-6	CASSDRRGDSPLHF	TGTGCCAGCAGTGACAGACGAGGAGATTCACCCCTCCACTTT
-	TRBV18	TRBD2	TRBJ2-1	CASSTGAAGDYNEQFF	TGTGCCAGCTCAACCGGGGCTGCGGGGGATTACAATGAGCAGTTCTTC
-	TRBV28	TRBD2	TRBJ2-1	CASSLLGGSSYNEQFF	TGTGCCAGCAGTTTATTGGGCGGGAGCTCCTACAATGAGCAGTTCTTC
once	TRBV6-4	TRBD1	TRBJ1-2	CASSEAGGEGYGYTF	TGTGCCAGCAGCGAGGCAGGGGGTGAAGGGTATGGCTACACCTTC
-	TRBV7-3	TRBD2	TRBJ2-1	CASSLDSGRFDYNEQFF	TGTGCCAGCAGCTTAGATAGCGGGAGGTTTGATTACAATGAGCAGTTCTTC
-	TRBV5-1	-	TRBJ1-5	CASSFQGFNQPQHF	TGCGCCAGCAGCTTTCAGGGATTCAATCAGCCCCAGCATTTT
-	TRBV24-1	-	TRBJ2-2	CATSDSGDTGELFF	TGTGCCACCAGTGATTCGGGAGACACCGGGGAGCTGTTTTTT
-	TRBV27	TRBD2	TRBJ2-1	CASSLLRGGLFNEQFF	TGTGCCAGCAGTTTATTGCGGGGGGGCCTTTTCAATGAGCAGTTCTTC
-	TRBV29-1	TRBD1	TRBJ2-1	CSVDSLGDRVYNEQFF	TGCAGCGTTGACAGTCTCGGGGACAGGGTCTACAATGAGCAGTTCTTC
-	TRBV4-3	-	TRBJ2-4	CASSLKRLSGAMAKNIQYF	TGCGCCAGCAGCCTCAAAAGGCTATCAGGGGCAATGGCCAAAAACATTCAGTACTTC
-	TRBV6-2/TRBV6-3	-	TRBJ1-1	CASSSGAQGLIFNGTIEAFF	TGTGCCAGCAGTTCCGGGGCGCAGGGGCTCATTTTTAATGGTACTATTGAAGCTTTCTTT
few	TRBV11-3	TRBD1	TRBJ2-7	CASSLTGTGDYEQYF	TGTGCCAGCAGCTTAACCGGGACAGGGGATTACGAGCAGTACTTC
-	TRBV18	TRBD1	TRBJ1-5	CASSGTGVWGNQPQHF	TGTGCCAGCTCCGGGACAGGGGTGTGGGGCAATCAGCCCCAGCATTTT
once	TRBV5-1	TRBD2	TRBJ2-5	CASSLGLAGVGETQYF	TGCGCCAGCAGCTTGGGCCTAGCGGGGGTCGGAGAGACCCAGTACTTC
-	TRBV3-1/TRBV3-2	TRBD2	TRBJ2-5	CASSQELAGGLVGSEETQYF	TGTGCCAGCAGCCAAGAGCTAGCGGGAGGGCTTGTGGGGTCGGAAGAGACCCAGTACTTC
once	TRBV23-1	-	TRBJ2-3	CASSRRGGSPDTQYF	TGCGCCAGCAGTCGGCGGGGCGGTAGCCCAGATACGCAGTATTTT
-	TRBV10-3	TRBD1	TRBJ1-2	CAISESTTGQGSYGYTF	TGTGCCATCAGTGAGTCGACCACGGGACAGGGGAGCTATGGCTACACCTTC
-	TRBV11-2	-	TRBJ2-2	CASSAHSRGRAGELFF	TGTGCCAGCAGCGCCCACTCGCGGGGGCGGGCCGGGGAGCTGTTTTTT
-	TRBV19	TRBD2	TRBJ2-3	CASSLGLAGGPTDTQYF	TGTGCCAGTAGTCTAGGGCTAGCGGGAGGGCCCACAGATACGCAGTATTTT
-	TRBV5-1	-	TRBJ1-2	CASSLVGQDCGYTF	TGCGCCAGCAGCTTGGTTGGCCAGGATTGTGGCTACACCTTC
-	TRBV6-5	-	TRBJ2-7	CASRGFWDFSYEQYF	TGTGCCAGCAGGGGATTTTGGGACTTTTCCTACGAGCAGTACTTC
-	TRBV28	-	TRBJ2-3	CASSLWGLAGTDTQYF	TGTGCCAGCAGTTTATGGGGCTTAGCGGGCACAGATACGCAGTATTTT
-	TRBV5-1	TRBD2	TRBJ2-3	CASSLTSGETDTQYF	TGCGCCAGCAGCCTGACTAGCGGGGAGACAGATACGCAGTATTTT
-	TRBV19	TRBD1	TRBJ1-1	CASSTNLGTGGLNTEAFF	TGTGCCAGTAGTACCAACCTGGGGACAGGGGGTTTGAACACTGAAGCTTTCTTT
-	TRBV10-1	TRBD2	TRBJ2-5	CASWGLEETQYF	TGCGCCAGCTGGGGACTAGAAGAGACCCAGTACTTC
-	TRBV7-9	-	TRBJ2-2	CASSSGLSTGELFF	TGTGCCAGCAGCTCTGGACTGAGCACCGGGGAGCTGTTTTTT
-	TRBV6-5	TRBD1	TRBJ1-1	CASSTRDRLEAFF	TGTGCCAGCAGTACCAGGGACAGGTTGGAAGCTTTCTTT
-	TRBV6-5	TRBD1	TRBJ1-6	CASSDRGRNSPLHF	TGTGCCAGCAGCGACAGGGGTCGTAATTCACCCCTCCACTTT
once	TRBV28	TRBD1	TRBJ2-3	CASSPFSGGEYF	TGTGCCAGCAGTCCATTCTCAGGGGGAGAGTATTTT
-	TRBV15	-	TRBJ2-2	CATSRQTGTNTGELFF	TGTGCCACCAGCAGACAGACAGGGACTAACACCGGGGAGCTGTTTTTT
few	TRBV18	TRBD2	TRBJ2-2	CASSARLTSGVSLTGELFF	TGTGCCAGCTCCGCTAGACTGACTAGCGGTGTATCTCTTACCGGGGAGCTGTTTTTT
-	TRBV12-5	TRBD1	TRBJ2-7	CASGLSGQGAYEQYF	TGTGCTAGTGGTTTGTCGGGACAGGGGGCCTACGAGCAGTACTTC
-	TRBV9	TRBD1	TRBJ1-2	CASSVDGKGQGSGYTF	TGTGCCAGCAGCGTAGACGGAAAGGGACAGGGTAGTGGCTACACCTTC
-	TRBV6-1	-	TRBJ1-1	CASSERTAKGVNTEAFF	TGTGCCAGCAGTGAACGAACAGCGAAGGGGGTGAACACTGAAGCTTTCTTT
-	TRBV6-5	-	TRBJ1-4	CASRYVGAEEELFF	TGTGCCAGCAGGTACGTGGGGGCCGAAGAGGAACTGTTTTTT
-	TRBV16	-	TRBJ1-2	CASSQSAYGYTF	TGTGCCAGCAGCCAATCGGCCTATGGCTACACCTTC
-	TRBV5-5	TRBD2	TRBJ2-7	CASSHGLADDYEQYF	TGTGCCAGCAGCCATGGACTAGCGGACGACTACGAGCAGTACTTC
-	TRBV10-2	-	TRBJ2-7	CATVVAGHYEQYF	TGCGCCACCGTTGTGGCAGGGCACTACGAGCAGTACTTC
-	TRBV6-5	TRBD1	TRBJ1-1	CASSIGTGPEAFF	TGTGCCAGCAGCATAGGGACAGGACCTGAAGCTTTCTTT
few	TRBV7-8	TRBD2	TRBJ2-1	CASSLLLQGGSEFF	TGTGCCAGCAGCTTATTACTCCAGGGAGGGTCTGAGTTCTTC
-	TRBV7-9	TRBD1	TRBJ2-3	CASSFRSGTGGVDTQYF	TGTGCCAGCAGCTTCAGGTCCGGGACAGGGGGCGTAGATACGCAGTATTTT
-	TRBV7-2	-	TRBJ1-3	CASSLWQGSGNTIYF	TGTGCCAGCAGCTTATGGCAGGGCTCTGGAAACACCATATATTTT
-	TRBV11-3	TRBD1	TRBJ2-5	CASLNRGQETQYF	TGTGCCAGTTTGAACAGGGGACAAGAGACCCAGTACTTC
-	TRBV5-6	TRBD2	TRBJ2-3	CASSGGVVFTDTQYF	TGTGCCAGCAGCGGGGGGGTAGTCTTCACAGATACGCAGTATTTT
-	TRBV6-6	-	TRBJ1-2	CASSPTGGLYGYTF	TGTGCCAGCAGCCCAACGGGGGGGCTCTATGGCTACACCTTC
-	TRBV4-1	-	TRBJ2-7	CASSQVDQGGYEQYF	TGCGCCAGCAGCCAAGTGGATCAGGGTGGCTACGAGCAGTACTTC
few	TRBV7-8	-	TRBJ1-3	CASSLGQTTGNTIYF	TGTGCCAGCAGCTTAGGACAGACGACTGGAAACACCATATATTTT
-	TRBV7-6	TRBD2	TRBJ2-1	CASSKRAGGPNEQFF	TGTGCCAGCAGCAAGCGAGCGGGAGGGCCCAATGAGCAGTTCTTC
-	TRBV7-2	-	TRBJ1-2	CASSQSFGLNNYGYTF	TGTGCCAGCAGCCAGAGTTTTGGGCTTAATAACTATGGCTACACCTTC
-	TRBV18	-	TRBJ1-2	CASSPPATLQAGGDGYTF	TGTGCCAGCTCACCACCGGCCACCCTTCAAGCGGGGGGGGATGGCTACACCTTC
few	TRBV6-1	TRBD1	TRBJ1-5	CASSEVWGTGRLMPQHF	TGTGCCAGCAGTGAAGTCTGGGGGACAGGGCGGTTGATGCCCCAGCATTTT
-	TRBV25-1	-	TRBJ1-5	CASSESGGDQPQHF	TGTGCCAGCAGTGAATCAGGAGGAGATCAGCCCCAGCATTTT